The present TCR beta chain was sequenced within a study of beta chain features in type 1 diabetes. Overall study results and limits: For cells with high TCR expression, cDNA sequencing could yield over-representation. Among all four CD4+ subsets, Type 1 diabetes patients had TCRB CDR3s that were moderately but significantly shorter. VDJ junctions sequenced from type 1 diabetes patients showed fewer insertions and more deletions. Relative to healthy donors, patients appeared to have naive, central memory and Treg TCRB repertoires that were more similar.

Expressed TCRB transcripts were sequenced because the isolated RNA had all been reverse transcribed beforehand. Profiling relied on immunoSEQ multiplex PCR, and the TCRdb table lists in-frame clones only, not all of them. Seen here are about 230,000 clones, 16% observed once, and the top ten hold 0.085%. This clone was picked up a small number of times. Its antigen is still unknown. CDR3 length: 15 amino acids. The junction had 9 bases not matched to a gene; V was cut back by 4 bases and J by 10 bases. Germline CDR1 and CDR2: SGHDN and FVKESK. Researchers reported sorting CD4+ naive, central memory, regulatory and stem cell-like memory cells via CD45RO/CCR7/CD25/CD127/CD95/CD27.

V usage is TRBV14 and J usage is TRBJ2-1; TRBD2 matches 11 bases. This clonotype was sampled from a man under 40 with type 1 diabetes. The sequencing sample was made of naive CD4+ T cells from blood. In DNA form, the CDR3 reads TGTGCCAGCAGCCCCGGGACTAGCGGTATTGAGGAGCAGTTCTTC. It codes for CASSPGTSGIEEQFF.